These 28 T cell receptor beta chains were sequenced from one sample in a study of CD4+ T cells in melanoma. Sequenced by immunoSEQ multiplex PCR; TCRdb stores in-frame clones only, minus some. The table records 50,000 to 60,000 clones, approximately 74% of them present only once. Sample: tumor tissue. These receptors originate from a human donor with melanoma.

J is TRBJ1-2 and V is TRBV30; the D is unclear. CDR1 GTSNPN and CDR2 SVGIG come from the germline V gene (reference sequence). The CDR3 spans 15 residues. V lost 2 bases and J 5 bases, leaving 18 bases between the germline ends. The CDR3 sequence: CAWSNVGQSVYGYTF. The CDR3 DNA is TGTGCCTGGAGTAATGTCGGGCAGTCGGTTTATGGCTACACCTTC.

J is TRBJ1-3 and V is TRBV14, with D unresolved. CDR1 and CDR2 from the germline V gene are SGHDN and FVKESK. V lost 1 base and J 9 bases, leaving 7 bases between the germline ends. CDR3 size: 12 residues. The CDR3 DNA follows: TGTGCCAGCAGCCAAGGGAGGCGCACCATATATTTT. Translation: CASSQGRRTIYF.

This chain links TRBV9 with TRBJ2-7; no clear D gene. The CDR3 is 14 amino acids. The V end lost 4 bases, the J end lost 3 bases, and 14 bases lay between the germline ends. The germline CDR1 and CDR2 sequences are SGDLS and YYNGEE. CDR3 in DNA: TGTGCCAGCAGCTTACGACACCATTACTACGAGCAGTACTTC. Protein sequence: CASSLRHHYYEQYF. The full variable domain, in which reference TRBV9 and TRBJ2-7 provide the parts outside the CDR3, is DSGVTQTPKHLITATGQRVTLRCSPRSGDLSVYWYQQSLDQGLQFLIQYYNGEERAKGNILERFSAQQFPDLHSELNLSSLELGDSALYFCASSLRHHYYEQYFGPGTRLTVT.

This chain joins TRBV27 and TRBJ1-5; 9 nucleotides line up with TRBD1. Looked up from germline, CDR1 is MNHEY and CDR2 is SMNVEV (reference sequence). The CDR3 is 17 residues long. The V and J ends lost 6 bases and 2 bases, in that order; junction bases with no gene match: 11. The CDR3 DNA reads TGTGCCAGCAGCCCCGGACAGGGGTGGGTTCGCAATCAGCCCCAGCATTTT. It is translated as CASSPGQGWVRNQPQHF.

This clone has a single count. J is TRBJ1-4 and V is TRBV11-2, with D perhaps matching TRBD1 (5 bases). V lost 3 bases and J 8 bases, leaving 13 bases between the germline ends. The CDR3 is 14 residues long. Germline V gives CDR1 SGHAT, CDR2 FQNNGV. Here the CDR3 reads CASSLGGLREKLFF. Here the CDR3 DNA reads TGTGCCAGCAGCTTGGGGGGTTTACGAGAAAAACTGTTTTTT.

CDR3 nucleotide sequence: TGTGCCAGCAGTTTAGATCGGGGGGGCGCCGACAATGAGCAGTTCTTC. This encodes CASSLDRGGADNEQFF. The chain is built from TRBV28 and TRBJ2-1, with 8 positions matching TRBD2. In germline, CDR1 is MDHEN, CDR2 SYDVKM. This CDR3 comprises 16 residues. J gave up 5 bases and V 2 bases, and 8 bases lay outside the gene matches.

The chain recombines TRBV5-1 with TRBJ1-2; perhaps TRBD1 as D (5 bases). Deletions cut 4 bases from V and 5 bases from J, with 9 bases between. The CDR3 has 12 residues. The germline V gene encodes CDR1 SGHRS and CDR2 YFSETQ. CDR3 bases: TGCGCCAGCAGCGGGGAGGGGTATGGCTACACCTTC. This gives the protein CASSGEGYGYTF.

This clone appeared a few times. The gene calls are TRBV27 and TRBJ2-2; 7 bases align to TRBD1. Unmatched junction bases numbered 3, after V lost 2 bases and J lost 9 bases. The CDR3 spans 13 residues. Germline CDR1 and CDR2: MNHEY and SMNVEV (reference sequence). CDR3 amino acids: CASSLLQGRELFF. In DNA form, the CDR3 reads TGTGCCAGCAGTTTACTACAGGGGAGGGAGCTGTTTTTT.

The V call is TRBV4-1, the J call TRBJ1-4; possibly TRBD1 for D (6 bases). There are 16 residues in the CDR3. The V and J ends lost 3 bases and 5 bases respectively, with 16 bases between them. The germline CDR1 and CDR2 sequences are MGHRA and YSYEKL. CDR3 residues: CASSHPKEGENEKLFF. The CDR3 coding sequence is TGCGCCAGCAGCCACCCTAAGGAGGGGGAAAATGAAAAACTGTTTTTT.

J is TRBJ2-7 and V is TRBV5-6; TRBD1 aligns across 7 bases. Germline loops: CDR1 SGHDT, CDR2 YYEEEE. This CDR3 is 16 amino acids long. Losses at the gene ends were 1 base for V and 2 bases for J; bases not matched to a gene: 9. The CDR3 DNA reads TGTGCCAGCAGCTTGAGAATAGGGGGCAAGACCTACGAGCAGTACTTC. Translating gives CASSLRIGGKTYEQYF.

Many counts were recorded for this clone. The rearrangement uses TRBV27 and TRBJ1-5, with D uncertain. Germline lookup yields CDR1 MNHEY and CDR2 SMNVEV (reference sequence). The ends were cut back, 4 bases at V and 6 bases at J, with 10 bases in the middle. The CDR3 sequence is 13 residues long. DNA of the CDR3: TGTGCCAGCAGTTCGAGCGCGAGTCAGCCCCAGCATTTT. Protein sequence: CASSSSASQPQHF.

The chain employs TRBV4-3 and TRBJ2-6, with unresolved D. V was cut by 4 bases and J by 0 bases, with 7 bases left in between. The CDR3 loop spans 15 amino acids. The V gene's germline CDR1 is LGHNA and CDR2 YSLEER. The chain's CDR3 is CASSREYSGANVLTF. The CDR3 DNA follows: TGCGCCAGCAGCCGCGAGTACTCTGGGGCCAACGTCCTGACTTTC.

CDR3 amino acids: CSVGLASGGTGELFF. Here the CDR3 DNA reads TGCAGCGTTGGGCTGGCTAGCGGGGGGACCGGGGAGCTGTTTTTT. V is TRBV29-1 and J is TRBJ2-2; 11 nucleotides line up with TRBD2. The J segment lost 5 bases and the V segment lost 4 bases, leaving 6 bases of the junction unmatched. The CDR3 totals 15 residues. Germline V gives CDR1 SQVTM, CDR2 ANQGSEA.

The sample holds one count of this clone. The CDR3 sequence is CAWAEGWDTEAFF. In DNA form, the CDR3 reads TGTGCCTGGGCGGAGGGATGGGACACTGAAGCTTTCTTT. This chain links TRBV30 with TRBJ1-1, with D unresolved. Trimming removed 5 bases at V and 3 bases at J, with 13 bases between. The CDR3 runs to 13 residues. Germline V lookup: CDR1 GTSNPN, CDR2 SVGIG (reference sequence). The whole variable domain, filled in from reference TRBV30 and TRBJ1-1, reads SQTIHQWPATLVQPVGSPLSLECTVEGTSNPNLYWYRQAAGRGLQLLFYSVGIGQISSEVPQNLSASRPQDRQFILSSKKLLLSDSGFYLCAWAEGWDTEAFFGQGTRLTVV.

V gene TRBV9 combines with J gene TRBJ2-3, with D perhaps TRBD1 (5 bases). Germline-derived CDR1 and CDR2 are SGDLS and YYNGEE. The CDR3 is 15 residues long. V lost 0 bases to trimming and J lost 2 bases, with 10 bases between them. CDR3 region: CASSVAQEPTDTQYF. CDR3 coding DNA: TGTGCCAGCAGCGTAGCACAGGAACCCACAGATACGCAGTATTTT.

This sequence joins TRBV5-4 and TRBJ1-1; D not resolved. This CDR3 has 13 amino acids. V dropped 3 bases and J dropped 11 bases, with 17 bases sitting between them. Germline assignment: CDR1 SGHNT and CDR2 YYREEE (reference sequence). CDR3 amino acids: CASSSSLGGMAFF. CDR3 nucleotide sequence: TGTGCCAGCAGCTCTTCCTTAGGAGGGATGGCTTTCTTT.

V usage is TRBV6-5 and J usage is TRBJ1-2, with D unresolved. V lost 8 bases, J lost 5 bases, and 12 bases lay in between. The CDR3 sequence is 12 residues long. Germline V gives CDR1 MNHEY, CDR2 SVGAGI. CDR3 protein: CASSSVGYGYTF. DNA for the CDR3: TGTGCCAGCTCATCCGTTGGGTATGGCTACACCTTC.

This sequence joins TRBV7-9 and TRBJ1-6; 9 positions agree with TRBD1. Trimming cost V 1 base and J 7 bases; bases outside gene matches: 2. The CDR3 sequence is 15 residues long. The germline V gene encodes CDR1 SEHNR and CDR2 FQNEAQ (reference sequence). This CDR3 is CASSLGDRANSPLHF. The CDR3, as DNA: TGTGCCAGCAGCTTAGGGGACAGGGCGAATTCACCCCTCCACTTT.

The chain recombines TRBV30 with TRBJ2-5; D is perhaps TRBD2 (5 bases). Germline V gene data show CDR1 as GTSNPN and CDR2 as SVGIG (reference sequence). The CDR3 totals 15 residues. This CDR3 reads CATDQQDSHSGAQYF. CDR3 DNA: TGTGCTACGGACCAGCAAGACTCTCATTCCGGGGCCCAGTACTTC.

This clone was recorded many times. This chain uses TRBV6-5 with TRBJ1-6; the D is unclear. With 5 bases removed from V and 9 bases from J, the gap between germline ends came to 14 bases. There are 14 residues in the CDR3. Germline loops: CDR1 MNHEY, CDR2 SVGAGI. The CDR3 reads CASSDRATGSPLHF. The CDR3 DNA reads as TGTGCCAGCAGTGATCGGGCGACCGGTTCACCCCTCCACTTT.

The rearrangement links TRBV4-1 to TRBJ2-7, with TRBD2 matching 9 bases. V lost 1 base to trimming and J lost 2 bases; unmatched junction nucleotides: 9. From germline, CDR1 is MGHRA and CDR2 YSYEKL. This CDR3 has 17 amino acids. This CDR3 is CASSQGWAGGTAYEQYF. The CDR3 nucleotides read TGCGCCAGCAGCCAAGGATGGGCGGGGGGGACAGCCTACGAGCAGTACTTC.

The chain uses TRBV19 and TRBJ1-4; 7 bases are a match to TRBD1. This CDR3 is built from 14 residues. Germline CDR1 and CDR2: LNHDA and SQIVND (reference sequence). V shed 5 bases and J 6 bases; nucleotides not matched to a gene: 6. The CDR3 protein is CASSLGQPYEKLFF. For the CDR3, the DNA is TGTGCCAGTAGTTTGGGACAGCCCTATGAAAAACTGTTTTTT.

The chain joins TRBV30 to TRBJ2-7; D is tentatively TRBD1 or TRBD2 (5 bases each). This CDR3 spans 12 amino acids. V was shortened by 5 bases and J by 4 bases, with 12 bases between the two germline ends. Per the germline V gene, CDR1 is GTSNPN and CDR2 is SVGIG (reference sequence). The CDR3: CAWGTGLYEQYF. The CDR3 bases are TGTGCCTGGGGGACCGGCTTATACGAGCAGTACTTC.

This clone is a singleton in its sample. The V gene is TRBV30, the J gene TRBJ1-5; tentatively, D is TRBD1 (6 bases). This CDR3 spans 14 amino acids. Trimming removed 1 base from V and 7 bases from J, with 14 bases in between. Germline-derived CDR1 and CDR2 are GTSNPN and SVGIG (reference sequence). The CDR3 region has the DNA TGTGCCTGGAGTGGGGGGGGCGCGGCCCAGCCCCAGCATTTT. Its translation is CAWSGGGAAQPQHF.

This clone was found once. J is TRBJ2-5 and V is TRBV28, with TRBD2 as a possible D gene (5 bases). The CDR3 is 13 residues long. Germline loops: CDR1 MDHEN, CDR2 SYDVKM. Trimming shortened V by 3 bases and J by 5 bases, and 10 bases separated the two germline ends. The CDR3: CASSFPSLETQYF. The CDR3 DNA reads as TGTGCCAGCAGTTTCCCTAGCCTGGAGACCCAGTACTTC.

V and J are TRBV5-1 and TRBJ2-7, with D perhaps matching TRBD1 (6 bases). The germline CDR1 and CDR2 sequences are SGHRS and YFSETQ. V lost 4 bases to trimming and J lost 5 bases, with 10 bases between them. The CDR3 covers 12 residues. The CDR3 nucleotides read TGCGCCAGCAGCCCACAGGGACACGAGCAGTACTTC. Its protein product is CASSPQGHEQYF.

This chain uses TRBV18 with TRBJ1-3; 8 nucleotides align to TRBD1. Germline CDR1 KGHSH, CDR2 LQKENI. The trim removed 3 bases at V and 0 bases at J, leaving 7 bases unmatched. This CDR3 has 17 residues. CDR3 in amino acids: CASSPTGTGPSGNTIYF. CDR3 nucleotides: TGTGCCAGCTCACCTACCGGGACAGGACCCTCTGGAAACACCATATATTTT.

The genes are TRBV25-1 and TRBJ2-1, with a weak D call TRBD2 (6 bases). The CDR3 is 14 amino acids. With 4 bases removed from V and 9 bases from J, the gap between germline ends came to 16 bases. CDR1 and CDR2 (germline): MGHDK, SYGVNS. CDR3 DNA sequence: TGTGCCAGCAGTGCGAGACTAGAAACTGGTGAGCAGTTCTTC. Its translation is CASSARLETGEQFF.